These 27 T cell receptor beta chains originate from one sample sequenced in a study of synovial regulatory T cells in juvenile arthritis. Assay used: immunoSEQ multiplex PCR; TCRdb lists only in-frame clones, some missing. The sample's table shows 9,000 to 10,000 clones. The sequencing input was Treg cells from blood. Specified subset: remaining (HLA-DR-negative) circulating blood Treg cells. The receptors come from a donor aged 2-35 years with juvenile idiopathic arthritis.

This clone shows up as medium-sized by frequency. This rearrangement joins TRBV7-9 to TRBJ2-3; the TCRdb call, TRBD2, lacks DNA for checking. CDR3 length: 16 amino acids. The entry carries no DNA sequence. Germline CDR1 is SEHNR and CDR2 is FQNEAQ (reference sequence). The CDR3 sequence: CASSGRLARLTDTQYF.

The CDR3 here is CASSLVPDTGELFF. V usage is TRBV5-1 and J usage is TRBJ2-2. This CDR3 is built from 14 residues. No DNA sequence is on record. CDR1 is SGHRS and CDR2 is YFSETQ in the germline V gene.

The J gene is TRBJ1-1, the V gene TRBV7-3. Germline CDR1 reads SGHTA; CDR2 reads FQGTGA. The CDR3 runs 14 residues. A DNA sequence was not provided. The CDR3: CASSLSGLSTEAFF.

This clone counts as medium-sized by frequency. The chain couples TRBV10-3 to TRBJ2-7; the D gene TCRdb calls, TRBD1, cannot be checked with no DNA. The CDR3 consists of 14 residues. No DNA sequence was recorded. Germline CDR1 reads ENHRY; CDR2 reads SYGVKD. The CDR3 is CAISEDRGRYEQYF.

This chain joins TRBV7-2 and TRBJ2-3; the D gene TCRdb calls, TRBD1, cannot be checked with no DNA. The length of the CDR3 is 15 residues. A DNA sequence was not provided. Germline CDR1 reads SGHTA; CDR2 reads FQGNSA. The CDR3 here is CASRLTGGSTDTQYF. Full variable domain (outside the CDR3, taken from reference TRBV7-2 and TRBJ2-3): GAGVSQSPSNKVTEKGKDVELRCDPISGHTALYWYRQSLGQGLEFLIYFQGNSAPDKSGLPSDRFSAERTGGSVSTLTIQRTQQEDSAVYLCASRLTGGSTDTQYFGPGTRLTVL.

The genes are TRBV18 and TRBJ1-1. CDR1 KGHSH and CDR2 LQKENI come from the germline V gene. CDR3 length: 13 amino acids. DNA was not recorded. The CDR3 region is CASSPPVGVQAFF.

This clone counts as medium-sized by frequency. The CDR3 protein is CASSPRGTRLGNIQYF. This chain links TRBV7-2 with TRBJ2-4; TCRdb names TRBD2, which stays unverified in the absence of DNA. From germline, CDR1 is SGHTA and CDR2 FQGNSA. The CDR3 runs 16 residues. No DNA was logged.

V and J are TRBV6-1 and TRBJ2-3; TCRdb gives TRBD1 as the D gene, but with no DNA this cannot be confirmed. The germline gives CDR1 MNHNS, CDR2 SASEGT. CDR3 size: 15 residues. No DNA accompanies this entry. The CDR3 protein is CASSEARTGWDTQYF.

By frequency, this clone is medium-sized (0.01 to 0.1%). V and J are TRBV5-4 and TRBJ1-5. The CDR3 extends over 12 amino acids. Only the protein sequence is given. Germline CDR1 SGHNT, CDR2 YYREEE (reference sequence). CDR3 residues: CASSIMGQPQHF.

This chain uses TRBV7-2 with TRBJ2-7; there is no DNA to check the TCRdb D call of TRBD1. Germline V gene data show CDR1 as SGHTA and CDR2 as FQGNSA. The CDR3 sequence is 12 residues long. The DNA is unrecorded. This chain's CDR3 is CASSFTGYEQYF.

The CDR3 protein is CASRVLARQFF. The chain combines TRBV6-1 with TRBJ2-1; the TCRdb call, TRBD2, lacks DNA for checking. CDR1 and CDR2 (germline): MNHNS, SASEGT. The CDR3 runs to 11 residues. No DNA is recorded.

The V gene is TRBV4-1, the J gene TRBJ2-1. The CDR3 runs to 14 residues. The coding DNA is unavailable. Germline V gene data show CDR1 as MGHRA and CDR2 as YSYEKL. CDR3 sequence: CASSRDLVYNEQFF.

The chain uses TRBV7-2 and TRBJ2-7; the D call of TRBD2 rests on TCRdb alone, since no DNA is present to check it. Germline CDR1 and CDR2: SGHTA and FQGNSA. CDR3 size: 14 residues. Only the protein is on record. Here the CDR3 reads CASSLAGGPYEQYF.

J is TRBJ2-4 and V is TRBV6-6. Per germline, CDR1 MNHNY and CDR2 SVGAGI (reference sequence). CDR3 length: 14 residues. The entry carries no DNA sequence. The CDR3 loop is CASSRGVEGNIQYF.

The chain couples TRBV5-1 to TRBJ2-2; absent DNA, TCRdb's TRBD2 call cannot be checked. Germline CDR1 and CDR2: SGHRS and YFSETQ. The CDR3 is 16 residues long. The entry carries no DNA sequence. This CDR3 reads CASSLGTSGRTGELFF.

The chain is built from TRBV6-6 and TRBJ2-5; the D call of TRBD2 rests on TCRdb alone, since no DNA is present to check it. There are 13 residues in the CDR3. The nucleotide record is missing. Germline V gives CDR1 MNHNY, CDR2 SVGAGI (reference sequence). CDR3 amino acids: CASSYSGRETQYF.

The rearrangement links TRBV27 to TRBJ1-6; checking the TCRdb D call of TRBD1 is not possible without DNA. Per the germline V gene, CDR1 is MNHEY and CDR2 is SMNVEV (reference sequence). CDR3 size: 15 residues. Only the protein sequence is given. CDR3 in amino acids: CATRQDSSYNSPLHF.

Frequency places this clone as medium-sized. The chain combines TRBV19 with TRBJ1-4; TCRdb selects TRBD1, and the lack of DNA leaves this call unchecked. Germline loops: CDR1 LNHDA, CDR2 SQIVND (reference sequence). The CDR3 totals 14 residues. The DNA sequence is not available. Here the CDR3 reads CASSIGQGNEKLFF.

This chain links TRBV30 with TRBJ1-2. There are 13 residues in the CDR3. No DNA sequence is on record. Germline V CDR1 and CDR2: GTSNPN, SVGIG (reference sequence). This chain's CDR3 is CAWSFTAPSGYTF.

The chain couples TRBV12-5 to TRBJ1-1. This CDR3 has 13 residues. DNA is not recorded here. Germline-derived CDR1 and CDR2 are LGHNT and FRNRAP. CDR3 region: CASGLGGGTEAFF.

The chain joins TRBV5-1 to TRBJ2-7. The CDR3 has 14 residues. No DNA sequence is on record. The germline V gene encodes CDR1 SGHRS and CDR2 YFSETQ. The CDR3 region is CASSSQLRDYEQYF. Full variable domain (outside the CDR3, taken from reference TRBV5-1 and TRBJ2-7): KAGVTQTPRYLIKTRGQQVTLSCSPISGHRSVSWYQQTPGQGLQFLFEYFSETQRNKGNFPGRFSGRQFSNSRSEMNVSTLELGDSALYLCASSSQLRDYEQYFGPGTRLTVT.

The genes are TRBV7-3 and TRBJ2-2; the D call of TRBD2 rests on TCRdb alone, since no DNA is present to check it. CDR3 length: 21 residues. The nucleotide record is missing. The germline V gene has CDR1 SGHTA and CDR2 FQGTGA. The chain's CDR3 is CASSLISGTSGRYKNTGELFF.

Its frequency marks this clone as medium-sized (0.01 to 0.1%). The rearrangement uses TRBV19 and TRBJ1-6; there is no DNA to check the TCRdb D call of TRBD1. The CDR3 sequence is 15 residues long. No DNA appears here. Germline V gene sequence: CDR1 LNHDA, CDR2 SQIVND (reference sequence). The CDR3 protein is CASSIGGMNNSPLHF. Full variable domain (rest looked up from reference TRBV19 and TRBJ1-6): DGGITQSPKYLFRKEGQNVTLSCEQNLNHDAMYWYRQDPGQGLRLIYYSQIVNDFQKGDIAEGYSVSREKKESFPLTVTSAQKNPTAFYLCASSIGGMNNSPLHFGNGTRLTVT.

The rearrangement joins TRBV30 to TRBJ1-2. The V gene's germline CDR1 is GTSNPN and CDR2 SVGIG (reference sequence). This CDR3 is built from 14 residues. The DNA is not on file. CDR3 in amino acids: CAWSGSLTGGGYTF.

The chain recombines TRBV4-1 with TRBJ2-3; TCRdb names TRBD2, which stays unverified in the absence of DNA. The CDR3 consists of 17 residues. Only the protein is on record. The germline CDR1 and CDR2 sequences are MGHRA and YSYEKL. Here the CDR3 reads CASSQDGAPTGTDTQYF.

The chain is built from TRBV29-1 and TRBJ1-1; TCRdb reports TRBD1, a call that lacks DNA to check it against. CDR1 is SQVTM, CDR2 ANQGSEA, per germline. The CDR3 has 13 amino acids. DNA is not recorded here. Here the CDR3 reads CSATDRSDTEAFF. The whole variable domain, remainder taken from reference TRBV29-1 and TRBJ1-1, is SAVISQKPSRDICQRGTSLTIQCQVDSQVTMMFWYRQQPGQSLTLIATANQGSEATYESGFVIDKFPISRPNLTFSTLTVSNMSPEDSSIYLCSATDRSDTEAFFGQGTRLTVV.

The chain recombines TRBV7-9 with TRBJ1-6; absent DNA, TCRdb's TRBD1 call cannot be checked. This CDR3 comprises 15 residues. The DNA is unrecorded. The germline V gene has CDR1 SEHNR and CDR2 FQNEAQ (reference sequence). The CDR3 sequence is CASSLATGGGSSLHF.